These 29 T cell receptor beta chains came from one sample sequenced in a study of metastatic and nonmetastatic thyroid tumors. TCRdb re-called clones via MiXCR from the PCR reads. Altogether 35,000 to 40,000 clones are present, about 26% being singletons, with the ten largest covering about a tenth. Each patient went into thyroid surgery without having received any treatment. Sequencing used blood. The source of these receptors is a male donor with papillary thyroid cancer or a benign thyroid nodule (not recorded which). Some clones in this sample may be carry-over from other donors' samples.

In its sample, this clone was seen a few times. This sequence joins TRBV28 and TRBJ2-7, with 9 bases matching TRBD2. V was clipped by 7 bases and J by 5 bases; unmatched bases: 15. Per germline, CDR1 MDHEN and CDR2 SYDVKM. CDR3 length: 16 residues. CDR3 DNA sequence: TGTGCCAGCACCCCCGGGCCCCTTAGCGGGAGTAACGAGCAGTACTTC. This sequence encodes CASTPGPLSGSNEQYF.

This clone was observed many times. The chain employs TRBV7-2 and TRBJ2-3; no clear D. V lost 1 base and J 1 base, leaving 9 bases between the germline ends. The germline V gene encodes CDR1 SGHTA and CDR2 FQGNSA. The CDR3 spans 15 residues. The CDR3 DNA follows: TGTGCCAGCAGCTTAGGCGCTACCGGCACAGATACGCAGTATTTT. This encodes CASSLGATGTDTQYF. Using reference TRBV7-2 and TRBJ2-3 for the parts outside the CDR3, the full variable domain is GAGVSQSPSNKVTEKGKDVELRCDPISGHTALYWYRQSLGQGLEFLIYFQGNSAPDKSGLPSDRFSAERTGGSVSTLTIQRTQQEDSAVYLCASSLGATGTDTQYFGPGTRLTVL.

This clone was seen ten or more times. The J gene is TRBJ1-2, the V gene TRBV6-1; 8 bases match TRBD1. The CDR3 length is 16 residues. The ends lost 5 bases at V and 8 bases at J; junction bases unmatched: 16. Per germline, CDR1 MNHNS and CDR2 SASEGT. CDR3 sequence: CASSQTQGARGRGYTF. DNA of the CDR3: TGTGCCAGCAGTCAAACCCAGGGGGCGCGGGGTCGAGGCTACACCTTC.

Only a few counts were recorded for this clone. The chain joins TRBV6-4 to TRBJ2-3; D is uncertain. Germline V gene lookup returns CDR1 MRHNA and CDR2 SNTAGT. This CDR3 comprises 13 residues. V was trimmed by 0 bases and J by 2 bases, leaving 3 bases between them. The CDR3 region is CASSDSDTDTQYF. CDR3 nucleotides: TGTGCCAGCAGTGACTCCGACACAGATACGCAGTATTTT.

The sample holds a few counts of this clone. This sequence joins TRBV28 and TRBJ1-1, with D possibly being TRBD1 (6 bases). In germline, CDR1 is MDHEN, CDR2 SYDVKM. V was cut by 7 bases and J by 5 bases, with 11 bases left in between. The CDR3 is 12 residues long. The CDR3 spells CASNLGGTEAFF. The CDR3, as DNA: TGTGCCAGCAACCTAGGGGGGACTGAAGCTTTCTTT. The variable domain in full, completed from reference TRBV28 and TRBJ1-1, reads DVKVTQSSRYLVKRTGEKVFLECVQDMDHENMFWYRQDPGLGLRLIYFSYDVKMKEKGDIPEGYSVSREKKERFSLILESASTNQTSMYLCASNLGGTEAFFGQGTRLTVV.

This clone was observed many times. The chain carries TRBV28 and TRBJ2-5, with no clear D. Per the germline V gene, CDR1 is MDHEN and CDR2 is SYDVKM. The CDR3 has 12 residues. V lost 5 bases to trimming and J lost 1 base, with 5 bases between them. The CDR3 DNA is TGTGCCAGCAGTCCCCTCCAAGAGACCCAGTACTTC. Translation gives CASSPLQETQYF.

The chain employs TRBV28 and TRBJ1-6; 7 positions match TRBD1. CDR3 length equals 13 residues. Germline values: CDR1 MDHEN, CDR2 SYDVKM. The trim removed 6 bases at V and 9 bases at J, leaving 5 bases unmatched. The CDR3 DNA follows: TGTGCCAGCAGGAACCACAGGGGTTCACCCCTCCACTTT. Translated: CASRNHRGSPLHF. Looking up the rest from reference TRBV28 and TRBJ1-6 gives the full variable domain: DVKVTQSSRYLVKRTGEKVFLECVQDMDHENMFWYRQDPGLGLRLIYFSYDVKMKEKGDIPEGYSVSREKKERFSLILESASTNQTSMYLCASRNHRGSPLHFGNGTRLTVT.

The CDR3, as DNA: TGTGCCAGCAGCACAACGAACGGGAACACCGGGGAGCTGTTTTTT. This gives the protein CASSTTNGNTGELFF. The rearrangement links TRBV13 to TRBJ2-2; no firm D call. The CDR3 contains 15 residues. V lost 5 bases and J 1 base, leaving 11 bases between the germline ends. Germline V lookup: CDR1 PRHDT, CDR2 FYEKMQ (reference sequence).

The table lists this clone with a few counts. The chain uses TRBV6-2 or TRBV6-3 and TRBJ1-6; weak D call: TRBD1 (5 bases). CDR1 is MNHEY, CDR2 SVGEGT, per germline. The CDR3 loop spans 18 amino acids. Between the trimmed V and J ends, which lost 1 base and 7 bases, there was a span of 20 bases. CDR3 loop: CASSYWSFNSQGNSPLHF. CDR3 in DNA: TGTGCCAGCAGTTACTGGAGTTTTAACTCGCAGGGAAATTCACCCCTCCACTTT.

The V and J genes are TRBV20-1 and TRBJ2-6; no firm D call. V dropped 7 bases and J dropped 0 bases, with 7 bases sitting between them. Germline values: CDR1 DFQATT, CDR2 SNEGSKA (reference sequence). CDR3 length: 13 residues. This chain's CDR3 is CSVVSSGANVLTF. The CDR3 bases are TGCAGTGTTGTAAGCTCTGGGGCCAACGTCCTGACTTTC.

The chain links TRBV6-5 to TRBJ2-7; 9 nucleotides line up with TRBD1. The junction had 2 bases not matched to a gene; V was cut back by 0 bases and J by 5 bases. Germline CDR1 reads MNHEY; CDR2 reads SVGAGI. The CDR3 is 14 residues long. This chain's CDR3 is CASSYSDRGHEQYF. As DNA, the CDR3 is TGTGCCAGCAGTTACTCGGACAGGGGTCACGAGCAGTACTTC.

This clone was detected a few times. The CDR3 bases are TGCGCCAGCAGTGAGTCGAGGACCATAGTGGACACTGAAGCTTTCTTT. Residues: CASSESRTIVDTEAFF. This chain connects TRBV10-1 to TRBJ1-1; D is ambiguous. Germline assignment: CDR1 WNHNN and CDR2 SYGVQD (reference sequence). The CDR3 covers 16 residues. Trimming took 0 bases from V and 3 from J, leaving 14 bases between them.

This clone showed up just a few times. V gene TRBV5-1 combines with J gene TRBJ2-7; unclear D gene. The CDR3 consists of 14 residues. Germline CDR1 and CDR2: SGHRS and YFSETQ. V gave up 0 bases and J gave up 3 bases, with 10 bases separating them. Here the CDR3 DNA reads TGCGCCAGCAGCTTGGGAGACACCCACTACGAGCAGTACTTC. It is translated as CASSLGDTHYEQYF.

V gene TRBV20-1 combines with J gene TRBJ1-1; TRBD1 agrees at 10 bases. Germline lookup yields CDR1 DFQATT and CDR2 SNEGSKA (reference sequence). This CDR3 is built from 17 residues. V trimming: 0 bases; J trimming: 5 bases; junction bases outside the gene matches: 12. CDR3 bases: TGCAGTGCTAGAGAGAGTTCCGGACAGGGGGGAAGGACTGAAGCTTTCTTT. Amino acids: CSARESSGQGGRTEAFF.

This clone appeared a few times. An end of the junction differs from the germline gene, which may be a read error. The CDR3 here is CASSGTNYGHTF. The DNA of the CDR3 is TGTGCCAGCAGTGGGACAAACTATGGCCACACCTTC. The chain joins TRBV25-1 to TRBJ1-2; weak D call: TRBD1 (5 bases). Germline assignment: CDR1 MGHDK and CDR2 SYGVNS. CDR3 length: 12 amino acids.

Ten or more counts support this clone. The CDR3 nucleotides read TGTGCCAGCAGCTTAAGCGGGAGCGGAGAGACCCAGTACTTC. Its protein product is CASSLSGSGETQYF. V and J are TRBV7-9 and TRBJ2-5, with 8 bases aligning to TRBD2. This CDR3 has 14 amino acids. Trimming took 2 bases from V and 4 from J; bases not matched to a gene: 3. CDR1 and CDR2 (germline): SEHNR, FQNEAQ (reference sequence).

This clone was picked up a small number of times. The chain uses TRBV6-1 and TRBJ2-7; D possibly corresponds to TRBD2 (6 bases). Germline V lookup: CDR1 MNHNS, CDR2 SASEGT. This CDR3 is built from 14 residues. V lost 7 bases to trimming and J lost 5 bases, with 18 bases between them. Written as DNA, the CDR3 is TGTGCCAGCACTCTGAAGCGGGTGTCGGACGAGCAGTACTTC. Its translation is CASTLKRVSDEQYF.

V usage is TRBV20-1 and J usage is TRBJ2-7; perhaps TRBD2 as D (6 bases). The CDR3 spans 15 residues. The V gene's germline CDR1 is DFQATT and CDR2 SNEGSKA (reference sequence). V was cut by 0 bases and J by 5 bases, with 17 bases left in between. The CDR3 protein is CSARDHGTRGDEQYF. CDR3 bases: TGCAGTGCTAGAGACCATGGGACTCGAGGAGACGAGCAGTACTTC.

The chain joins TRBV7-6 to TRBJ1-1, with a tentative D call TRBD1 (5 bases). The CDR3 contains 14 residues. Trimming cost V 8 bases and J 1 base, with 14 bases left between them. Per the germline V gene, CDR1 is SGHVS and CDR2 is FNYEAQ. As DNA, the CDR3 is TGTGCCAGCTCTCTGGCAGGGTCGAACACTGAAGCTTTCTTT. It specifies CASSLAGSNTEAFF.

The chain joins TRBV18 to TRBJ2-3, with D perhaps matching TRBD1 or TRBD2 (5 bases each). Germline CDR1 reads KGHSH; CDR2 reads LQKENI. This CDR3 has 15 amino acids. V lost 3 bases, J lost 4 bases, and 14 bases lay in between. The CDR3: CASSPPGPGADTQYF. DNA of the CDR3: TGTGCCAGCTCACCTCCGGGACCCGGGGCAGATACGCAGTATTTT.

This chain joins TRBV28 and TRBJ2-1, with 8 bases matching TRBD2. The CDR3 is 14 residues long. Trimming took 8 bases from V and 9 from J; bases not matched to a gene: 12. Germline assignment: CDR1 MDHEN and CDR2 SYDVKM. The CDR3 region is CASLKTSVFTEQFF. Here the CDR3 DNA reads TGTGCCAGCTTAAAGACTAGCGTGTTCACTGAGCAGTTCTTC.

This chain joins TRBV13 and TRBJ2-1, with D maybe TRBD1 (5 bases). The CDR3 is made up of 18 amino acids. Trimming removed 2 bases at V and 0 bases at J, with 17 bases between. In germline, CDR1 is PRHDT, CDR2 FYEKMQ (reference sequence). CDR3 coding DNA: TGTGCCAGCAGCTTAAGGGGCGGCTGGGCCAGCTCCTACAATGAGCAGTTCTTC. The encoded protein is CASSLRGGWASSYNEQFF.

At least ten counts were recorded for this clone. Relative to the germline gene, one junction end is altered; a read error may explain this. The CDR3 here is CASSWGLAGVSEAQYF. The CDR3 DNA reads as TGTGCCAGCAGTTGGGGACTAGCGGGAGTCTCAGAGGCCCAGTACTTC. The V and J genes are TRBV12-3 or TRBV12-4 and TRBJ2-5; 14 nucleotides align to TRBD2. The CDR3 consists of 16 residues.

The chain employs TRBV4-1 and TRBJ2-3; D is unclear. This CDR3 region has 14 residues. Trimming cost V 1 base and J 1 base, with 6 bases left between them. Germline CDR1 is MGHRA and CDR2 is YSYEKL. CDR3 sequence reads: CASSQGPGTDTQYF. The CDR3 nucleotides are TGCGCCAGCAGCCAAGGGCCAGGCACAGATACGCAGTATTTT.

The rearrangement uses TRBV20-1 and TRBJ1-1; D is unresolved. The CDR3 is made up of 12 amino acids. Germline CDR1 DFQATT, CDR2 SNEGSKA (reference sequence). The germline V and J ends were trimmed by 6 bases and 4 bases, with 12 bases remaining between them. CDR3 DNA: TGCAGTGCAACAAGGACGGGCACTGAAGCTTTCTTT. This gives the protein CSATRTGTEAFF.

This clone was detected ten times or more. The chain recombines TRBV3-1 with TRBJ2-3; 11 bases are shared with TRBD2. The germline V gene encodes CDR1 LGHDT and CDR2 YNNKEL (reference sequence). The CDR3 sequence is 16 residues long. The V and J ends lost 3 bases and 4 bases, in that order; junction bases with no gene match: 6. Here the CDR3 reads CASSHTSGSGSDTQYF. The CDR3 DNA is TGTGCCAGCAGCCATACTAGCGGGAGTGGGTCAGATACGCAGTATTTT.

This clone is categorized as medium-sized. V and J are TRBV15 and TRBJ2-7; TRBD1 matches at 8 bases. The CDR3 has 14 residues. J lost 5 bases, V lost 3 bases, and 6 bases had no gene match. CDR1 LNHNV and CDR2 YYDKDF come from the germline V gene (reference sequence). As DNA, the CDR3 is TGTGCCACCAGCAGGGACAGGGCAGCGGACGAGCAGTACTTC. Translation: CATSRDRAADEQYF.

The chain's CDR3 is CASSSGTGGNEQYF. The DNA of the CDR3 is TGTGCCAGCAGCTCGGGGACAGGGGGCAACGAGCAGTACTTC. The rearrangement links TRBV7-8 to TRBJ2-7; 12 bases map to TRBD1. Germline CDR1 and CDR2: SGHVS and FQNEAQ. V lost 4 bases, J lost 5 bases, and 3 bases stayed unmatched. This CDR3 spans 14 amino acids.

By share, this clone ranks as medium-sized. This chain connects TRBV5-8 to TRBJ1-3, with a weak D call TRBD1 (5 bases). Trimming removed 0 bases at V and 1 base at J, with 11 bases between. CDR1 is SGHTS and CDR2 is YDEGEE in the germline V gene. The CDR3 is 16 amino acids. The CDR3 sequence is CASSLGQTLSGNTIYF. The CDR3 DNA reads TGTGCCAGCAGCTTGGGACAGACCCTATCTGGAAACACCATATATTTT.